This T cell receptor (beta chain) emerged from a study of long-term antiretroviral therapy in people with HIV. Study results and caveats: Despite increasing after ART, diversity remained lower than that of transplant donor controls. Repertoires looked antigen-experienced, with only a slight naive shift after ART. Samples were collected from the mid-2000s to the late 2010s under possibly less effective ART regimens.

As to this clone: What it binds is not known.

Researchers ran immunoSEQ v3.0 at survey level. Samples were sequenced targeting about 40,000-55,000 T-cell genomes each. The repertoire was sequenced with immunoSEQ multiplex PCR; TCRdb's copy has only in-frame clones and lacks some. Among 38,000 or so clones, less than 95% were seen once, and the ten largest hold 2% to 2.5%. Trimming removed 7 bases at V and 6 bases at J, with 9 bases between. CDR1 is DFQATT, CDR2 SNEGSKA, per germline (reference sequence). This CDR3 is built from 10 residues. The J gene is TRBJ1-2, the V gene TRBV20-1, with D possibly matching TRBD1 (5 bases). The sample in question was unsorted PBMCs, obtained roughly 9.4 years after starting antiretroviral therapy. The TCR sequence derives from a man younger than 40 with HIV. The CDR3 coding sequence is TGCAGTGGGGACCGCGATGGCTACACCTTC. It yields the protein CSGDRDGYTF.